Reported below is one T cell receptor beta chain. Its antigen is unknown. The sample originates from a study of cytomegalovirus exposure and HLA in healthy donors. Study-wide results and limits: The study labeled more than 150 TCR beta chains cytomegalovirus-associated.

The table came from immunoSEQ multiplex PCR; TCRdb's copy has only in-frame clones and leaves some out. Found here are around 120,000 clones, 88% of them singletons; the top ten hold 4% to 5.5%. This CDR3 region has 13 residues. The ends lost 5 bases at V and 2 bases at J; junction bases unmatched: 3. The V gene's germline CDR1 is MNHEY and CDR2 SVGAGI. The genes are TRBV6-5 and TRBJ2-7, with 7 bases identical to TRBD2. The sequencing sample was made of PBMCs. The clonotype was recovered from a man between 18 and 29 years old in good health and CMV-seropositive. CDR3 nucleotides: TGTGCCAGCAGTGCCGGGACTACCTACGAGCAGTACTTC. It specifies CASSAGTTYEQYF.